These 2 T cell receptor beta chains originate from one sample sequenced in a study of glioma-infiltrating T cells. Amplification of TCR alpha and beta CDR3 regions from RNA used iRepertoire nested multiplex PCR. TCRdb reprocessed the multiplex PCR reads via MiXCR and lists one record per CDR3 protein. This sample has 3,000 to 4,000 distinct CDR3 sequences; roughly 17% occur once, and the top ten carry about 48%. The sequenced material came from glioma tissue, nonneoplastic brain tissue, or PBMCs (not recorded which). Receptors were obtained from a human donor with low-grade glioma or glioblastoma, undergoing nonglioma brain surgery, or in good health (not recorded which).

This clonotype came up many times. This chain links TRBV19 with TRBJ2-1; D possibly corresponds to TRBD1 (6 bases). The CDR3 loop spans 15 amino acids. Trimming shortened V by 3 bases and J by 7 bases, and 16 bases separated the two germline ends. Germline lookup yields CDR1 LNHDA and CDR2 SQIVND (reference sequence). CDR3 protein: CASSIVGALGNEQFF. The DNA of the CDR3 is TGTGCCAGTAGTATCGTGGGGGCCTTGGGGAATGAGCAGTTCTTC.

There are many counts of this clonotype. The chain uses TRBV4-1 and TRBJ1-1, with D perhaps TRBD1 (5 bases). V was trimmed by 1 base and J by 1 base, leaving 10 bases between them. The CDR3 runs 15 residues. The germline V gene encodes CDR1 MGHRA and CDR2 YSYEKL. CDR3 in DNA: TGCGCCAGCAGCCAAGTAGGCGGGGGGAACACTGAAGCTTTCTTT. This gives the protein CASSQVGGGNTEAFF.